A selection of T cell receptor beta chains follows, all from one sample in a study of OX40 agonist ivuxolimab in advanced cancers. Assay used: immunoSEQ multiplex PCR; TCRdb lists only in-frame clones, some missing. This sample has 50,000 to 65,000 clones, with 85% to 90% found just once. The material was CD4+ or CD8+ T cells sorted from blood, obtained in a trial of the OX40 agonist ivuxolimab. The source is an adult with an advanced solid tumor such as melanoma, head and neck, liver or kidney cancer. Both conserved end residues are part of each CDR3. The D gene is left open where the match is weak. The listing skips clone size in some rows; elsewhere it reads once, few, many or a size class.

v_gene: TRBV18; d_gene: TRBD1; j_gene: TRBJ1-2; abundance: -; CDR3aa: CASSRDRDMEIYGYTF; CDR3nt: TGTGCCAGCTCACGAGACAGGGACATGGAAATTTATGGCTACACCTTC
v_gene: TRBV15; d_gene: -; j_gene: TRBJ2-3; abundance: -; CDR3aa: CATSTGARDTQYF; CDR3nt: TGTGCCACCAGCACCGGCGCCAGAGATACGCAGTATTTT
v_gene: TRBV7-2; d_gene: -; j_gene: TRBJ1-1; abundance: -; CDR3aa: CASSAPGNTEAFF; CDR3nt: TGTGCCAGCAGCGCCCCGGGGAACACTGAAGCTTTCTTT
v_gene: TRBV2; d_gene: TRBD1; j_gene: TRBJ1-1; abundance: -; CDR3aa: CASRGRGHGTEAFF; CDR3nt: TGTGCCAGCAGGGGCAGGGGGCACGGCACTGAAGCTTTCTTT
v_gene: TRBV27; d_gene: TRBD1; j_gene: TRBJ2-7; abundance: -; CDR3aa: CASSLRTPGQGYEQYF; CDR3nt: TGTGCCAGCAGTTTACGTACTCCCGGACAGGGCTACGAGCAGTACTTC
v_gene: TRBV15; d_gene: -; j_gene: TRBJ1-2; abundance: -; CDR3aa: CATSEGNYGYTF; CDR3nt: TGTGCCACCAGCGAGGGTAACTATGGCTACACCTTC
v_gene: TRBV19; d_gene: -; j_gene: TRBJ1-2; abundance: -; CDR3aa: CASSKKKDYGYTF; CDR3nt: TGTGCCAGTAGTAAAAAAAAGGACTATGGCTACACCTTC
v_gene: TRBV4-2; d_gene: -; j_gene: TRBJ1-6; abundance: -; CDR3aa: CASSLGQQGSPLHF; CDR3nt: TGTGCCAGCAGCCTCGGACAACAGGGCTCACCCCTCCACTTT
v_gene: TRBV18; d_gene: -; j_gene: TRBJ1-2; abundance: -; CDR3aa: CASSPGQGLNYGYTF; CDR3nt: TGTGCCAGCTCACCGGGGCAGGGGCTTAACTATGGCTACACCTTC
v_gene: TRBV5-1; d_gene: -; j_gene: TRBJ2-5; abundance: -; CDR3aa: CASSPRGGAQYF; CDR3nt: TGCGCCAGCAGCCCCCGGGGCGGTGCCCAGTACTTC
v_gene: TRBV10-1; d_gene: TRBD1; j_gene: TRBJ2-7; abundance: few; CDR3aa: CASSESTGGEQYF; CDR3nt: TGCGCCAGCAGTGAGAGTACAGGGGGCGAGCAGTACTTC
v_gene: TRBV28; d_gene: TRBD2; j_gene: TRBJ2-5; abundance: once; CDR3aa: CASSSASGQETQYF; CDR3nt: TGTGCCAGCAGTTCCGCTAGCGGCCAAGAGACCCAGTACTTC